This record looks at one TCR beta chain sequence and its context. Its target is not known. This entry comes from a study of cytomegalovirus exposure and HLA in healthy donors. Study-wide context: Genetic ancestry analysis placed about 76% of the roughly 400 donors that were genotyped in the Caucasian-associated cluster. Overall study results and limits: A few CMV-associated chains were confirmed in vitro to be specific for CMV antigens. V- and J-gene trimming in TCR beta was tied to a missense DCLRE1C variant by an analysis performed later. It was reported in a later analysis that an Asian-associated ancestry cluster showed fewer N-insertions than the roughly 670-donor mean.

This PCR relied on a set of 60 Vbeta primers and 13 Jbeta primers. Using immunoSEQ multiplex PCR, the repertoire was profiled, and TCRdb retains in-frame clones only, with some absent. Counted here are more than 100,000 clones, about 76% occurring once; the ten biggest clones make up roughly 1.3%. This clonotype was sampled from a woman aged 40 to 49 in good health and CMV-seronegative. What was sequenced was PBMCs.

The CDR3: CAWSIFRGQPNQPQHF. The CDR3 nucleotides are TGTGCCTGGAGTATCTTTAGGGGACAGCCGAATCAGCCCCAGCATTTT. The chain employs TRBV30 and TRBJ1-5, with TRBD1 matching over 7 bases. The length of the CDR3 is 16 residues. V lost 2 bases and J lost 4; bases outside the gene matches: 11. Germline V lookup: CDR1 GTSNPN, CDR2 SVGIG (reference sequence).